This TCR beta chain was sequenced for a study of blood T cell repertoires in COVID-19. Turning to the study itself: The United States, Italy and Spain supplied acute and convalescent COVID-19 samples.

This clone was counted a few times. The data were produced by immunoSEQ multiplex PCR, yet TCRdb's version contains in-frame clones alone and is incomplete. Of 250,000 to 300,000 clones listed, around 83% are singletons. Germline V gene lookup returns CDR1 SGHKS and CDR2 YYEKEE (reference sequence). V was pared by 3 bases and J by 0 bases, with 12 bases of the junction left unmatched. The CDR3 runs 19 residues. This chain connects TRBV5-5 to TRBJ1-6; 7 nucleotides agree with TRBD1. Sequencing input: peripheral blood. The sequence came from a man at least 80 years old with acute or convalescent COVID-19. The CDR3 is CASSYDRPGQSSYNSPLHF. In DNA form, the CDR3 reads TGTGCCAGCAGCTACGATAGACCGGGACAGAGCTCCTATAATTCACCCCTCCACTTT.